The text below deals with one T cell receptor beta chain. This specimen belongs to a study of blood T cell repertoires in COVID-19. TCRdb's table, derived via immunoSEQ multiplex PCR, lists solely in-frame clones and lacks some. Found here are about 500,000 clones, about 88% of them singletons; the top ten hold roughly 8%. The sequencing sample was made of peripheral blood. The receptor comes from a woman between 45 and 65 years old with COVID-19, enrolled during active disease.

The CDR3 DNA sequence: TGTGCCAGCAGCCGGGGCCAAGATTTGGGGCAAGCTAACTATGGCTACACCTTC. As protein: CASSRGQDLGQANYGYTF. The chain employs TRBV3-1 (or the pseudogene TRBV3-2) and TRBJ1-2; D may be TRBD1 (5 bases). Germline CDR1 reads LGHDT; CDR2 reads YNNKEL (reference sequence). Trimming pared 4 bases from V and 0 bases from J, leaving 21 bases between. The CDR3 loop spans 18 amino acids.